A selection of T cell receptor beta chains follows, all from one sample in a study of shared clonotypes between healthy human individuals. Produced via immunoSEQ multiplex PCR; TCRdb's table is partial and in-frame only. The sample holds 950,000 to 1,100,000 clones, approximately 80% seen once. Sequencing was done on a sample of memory CD4+ T cells from PBMCs. The receptors were gathered from a man in his late teens or twenties in good health. Some clones in this sample may be carry-over from other donors' samples. The CDR3 runs from the conserved cysteine through the conserved F or W. A D gene is named only where the DNA matches it firmly. Clone size is given for some rows only: seen once, a few or many times, or a class if the clone is expanded.

V,length,size,J,D,CDR3,DNA
TRBV2,15,-,TRBJ2-1,TRBD2,CASSGTSGLVGEQFF,TGTGCCAGCAGTGGTACTAGCGGCCTGGTTGGTGAGCAGTTCTTC
TRBV30,14,-,TRBJ2-2,-,CAWRPDPQPGELFF,TGTGCCTGGAGGCCGGACCCACAGCCCGGGGAGCTGTTTTTT
TRBV6-6,12,-,TRBJ2-7,-,CASSYATGEQYF,TGTGCCAGCAGTTACGCGACGGGTGAGCAGTACTTC
TRBV7-2,14,-,TRBJ2-5,-,CASSYQTGQETQYF,TGTGCCAGCAGTTACCAGACAGGCCAAGAGACCCAGTACTTC
TRBV4-1,14,-,TRBJ1-5,-,CASSQVPVGQPQHF,TGCGCCAGCAGCCAAGTGCCCGTGGGTCAGCCCCAGCATTTT
TRBV1,22,-,TRBJ2-2,-,CTSSQGRSTGGPYFANTGELFF,TGCACCAGCAGCCAAGGTCGTTCTACGGGAGGGCCTTATTTCGCGAACACCGGGGAGCTGTTTTTT
TRBV6-1,13,-,TRBJ1-1,-,CASSAVSDTEAFF,TGTGCCAGCAGTGCGGTAAGCGACACTGAAGCTTTCTTT
TRBV4-3,14,-,TRBJ2-7,TRBD2,CASSRSGLGYEQYF,TGCGCCAGCAGCCGGTCTGGACTAGGTTACGAGCAGTACTTC
TRBV30,13,once,TRBJ1-1,-,CAWIGSRATEAFF,TGTGCCTGGATCGGCAGTAGGGCGACTGAAGCTTTCTTT
TRBV29-1,12,-,TRBJ2-5,-,CSVAEGAETQYF,TGCAGCGTTGCGGAGGGGGCTGAGACCCAGTACTTC
TRBV14,15,-,TRBJ1-1,-,CASSQEDASWAEAFF,TGTGCCAGCAGCCAAGAAGATGCCTCGTGGGCTGAAGCTTTCTTT
TRBV19,14,once,TRBJ1-5,-,CARPGQGPNQPQHF,TGTGCCAGACCGGGACAAGGCCCCAATCAGCCCCAGCATTTT
TRBV5-1,13,-,TRBJ2-2,-,CASSLEGTGELFF,TGCGCCAGCAGCTTGGAGGGGACGGGGGAGCTGTTTTTT
TRBV15,12,-,TRBJ2-1,-,CATGGGYNEQFF,TGTGCCACGGGCGGTGGGTACAATGAGCAGTTCTTC
TRBV10-3,12,-,TRBJ2-7,TRBD1,CAISADRAEQYF,TGTGCCATCAGCGCCGACAGGGCCGAGCAGTACTTC
TRBV15,13,-,TRBJ1-1,-,CATSGQLGTEAFF,TGTGCCACCAGCGGTCAGTTGGGCACTGAAGCTTTCTTT
TRBV2,14,few,TRBJ2-3,TRBD2,CASQLAGVTDTQYF,TGTGCCAGCCAACTAGCGGGAGTGACAGATACGCAGTATTTT
TRBV28,15,few,TRBJ2-1,TRBD2,CASSLDSGSYNEQFF,TGTGCCAGCAGTTTAGATAGCGGGTCTTACAATGAGCAGTTCTTC
TRBV28,16,once,TRBJ2-7,TRBD2,CASSLYGAGGSYEQYF,TGTGCCAGCAGTTTATATGGGGCGGGGGGCTCCTACGAGCAGTACTTC
TRBV28,13,-,TRBJ2-3,-,CASTQTSTDTQYF,TGTGCCAGCACCCAAACTAGCACAGATACGCAGTATTTT
TRBV7-2,14,-,TRBJ2-7,TRBD2,CASRRSGISSEQYF,TGTGCCAGCAGGAGGAGCGGGATTTCGTCCGAGCAGTACTTC
TRBV2,14,many,TRBJ2-5,TRBD2,CASSELAGGETQYF,TGTGCCAGCAGTGAACTAGCGGGAGGGGAGACCCAGTACTTC
TRBV9,14,-,TRBJ1-1,-,CASSGLIGSTEAFF,TGTGCCAGCAGCGGGCTAATAGGGAGCACTGAAGCTTTCTTT
TRBV2,14,-,TRBJ1-2,-,CASSEMSSSYGYTF,TGTGCCAGCAGTGAAATGAGTTCTTCCTATGGCTACACCTTC
TRBV4-3,15,-,TRBJ1-2,-,CASSQAKGGGSPYTF,TGCGCCAGCAGCCAAGCGAAAGGGGGGGGATCCCCCTACACCTTC
TRBV28,14,-,TRBJ1-3,-,CASSLPSSGNTIYF,TGTGCCAGCAGTTTGCCGTCCTCTGGAAACACCATATATTTT
TRBV25-1,15,-,TRBJ1-1,TRBD1,CASSDPGQGTAEAFF,TGTGCCAGCAGCGATCCGGGACAGGGGACCGCTGAAGCTTTCTTT
TRBV2,14,-,TRBJ1-2,-,CATGPGRLNYGYTF,TGTGCCACGGGGCCGGGACGTCTGAACTATGGCTACACCTTC
TRBV5-1,14,-,TRBJ1-2,-,CASSLGRSLYGYTF,TGCGCCAGCAGCTTGGGACGGTCACTATATGGCTACACCTTC
TRBV2,16,-,TRBJ2-7,-,CASSEGQAKDSYEQYF,TGTGCCAGCAGTGAGGGTCAGGCCAAAGACTCCTACGAGCAGTACTTC
TRBV19,15,-,TRBJ1-1,-,CASSIGAGEDTEAFF,TGTGCCAGTAGTATAGGGGCGGGTGAAGACACTGAAGCTTTCTTT
TRBV25-1,16,-,TRBJ1-2,TRBD1,CASSEQTGVGFYGYTF,TGTGCCAGCAGTGAGCAGACAGGGGTAGGATTCTATGGCTACACCTTC
TRBV28,16,-,TRBJ1-1,-,CASSPGRFLTNTEAFF,TGTGCCAGCTCTCCAGGGCGGTTCTTAACGAACACTGAAGCTTTCTTT
TRBV5-1,14,-,TRBJ2-1,-,CASSLGGLYNEQFF,TGCGCCAGCAGCTTGGGCGGGCTTTACAATGAGCAGTTCTTC